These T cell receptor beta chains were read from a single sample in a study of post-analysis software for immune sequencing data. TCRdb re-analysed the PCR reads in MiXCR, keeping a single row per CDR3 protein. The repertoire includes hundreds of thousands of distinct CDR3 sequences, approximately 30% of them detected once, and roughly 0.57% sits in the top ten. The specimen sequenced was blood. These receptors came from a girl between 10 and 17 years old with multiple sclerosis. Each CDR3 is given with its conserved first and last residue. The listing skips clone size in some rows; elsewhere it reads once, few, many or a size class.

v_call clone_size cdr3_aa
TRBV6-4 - CASSGLQGGNTEAFF
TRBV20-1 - CSARLPAGQETQYF
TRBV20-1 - CSARDRGGYIESSYNEQFF
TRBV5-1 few CASSPGDSNYEQYF
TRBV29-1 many CSGRWGNIQYF
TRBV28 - CASSPQGQEAQYF
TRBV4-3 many CASSQVASSGRIPETQYF
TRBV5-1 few CASSGPPSREQYF
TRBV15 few CATSRVGVQPQHF
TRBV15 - CATSRERQGGGTQYF